Here is one T cell receptor (beta chain) with its context. CD45RO-negative CD8 cells positively selected for CCR7 made up the naive population, which excluded terminally differentiated effector memory CD45RA+ cells. The source of the sample is a study of shared clonotypes between healthy human individuals. Here immunoSEQ multiplex PCR was the method, and the copy in TCRdb shows in-frame clones only, minus some. The data show around 700,000 clones, roughly nine tenths seen once. CDR1 SQVTM and CDR2 ANQGSEA come from the germline V gene. The CDR3 runs to 13 residues. The V end lost 4 bases, the J end lost 5 bases, and 14 bases lay between the germline ends.

The sequence was obtained from a young man in good health. The gene calls are TRBV29-1 and TRBJ1-1; possibly TRBD1 for D (6 bases). The sequenced sample consisted of naive CD8+ T cells sorted from blood. The CDR3 DNA sequence: TGCAGCGTTGTCGCGGGGGGCGGGACTGAAGCTTTCTTT. It yields the protein CSVVAGGGTEAFF.